This record covers a single T cell receptor beta chain. At the DNA level, this CDR3 is encoded by other sequences in the same sample as well. Clones were read by immunoSEQ multiplex PCR, and TCRdb kept only the in-frame ones, dropping some. The sample consists of around 44,000 clones, 81% of them appearing once. The data were obtained in a study of blood T cell repertoires in COVID-19. About the study: In each case, the material was cDNA or gDNA derived from T cells, B-cell-depleted T cells, or PBMCs.

This CDR3 is built from 11 residues. Germline V gene data show CDR1 as DFQATT and CDR2 as SNEGSKA (reference sequence). Trimming took 3 bases from V and 7 from J, leaving 9 bases between them. Sample: peripheral blood. The origin of this receptor is a middle-aged man with active or convalescent COVID-19. The chain employs TRBV20-1 and TRBJ1-1; D remains unclear. CDR3 nucleotides: TGCAGTGCTAGTAGCGGCCATGAAGCTTTCTTT. This translates into CSASSGHEAFF.